This T cell receptor beta chain was documented in a study of tumor and adjacent non-tumor tissue in lung cancer. Details on this clonotype: The junction differs from germline at one of its ends, possibly a read error.

No cell sorting was done before RNA was extracted from the tissue. The CDR3 totals 13 residues. The library came from three nested PCR rounds adapted from ARM-PCR protocols. MiXCR, applied by TCRdb to the multiplex PCR reads, yields one record per CDR3 protein. Of over 60,000 distinct CDR3 sequences in the sample, around three quarters were seen once. This chain uses TRBV12-3 or TRBV12-4 with TRBJ1-2; 7 bases line up with TRBD1. The sequence was obtained from a man in his sixties with non-small cell lung cancer. What was sequenced was lung tumor tissue. In nucleotides, the CDR3 is TGTGCCACCAAACACAGGGGATCTTATGGTTACAGCTTC. It specifies CATKHRGSYGYSF.